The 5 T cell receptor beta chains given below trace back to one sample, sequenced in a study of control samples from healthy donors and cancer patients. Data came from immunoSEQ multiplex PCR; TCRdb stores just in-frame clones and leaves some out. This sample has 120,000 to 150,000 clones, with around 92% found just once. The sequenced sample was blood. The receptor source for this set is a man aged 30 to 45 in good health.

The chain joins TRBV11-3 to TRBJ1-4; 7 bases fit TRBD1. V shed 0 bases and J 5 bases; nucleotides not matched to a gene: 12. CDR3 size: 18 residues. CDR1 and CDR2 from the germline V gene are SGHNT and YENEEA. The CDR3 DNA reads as TGTGCCAGCAGCTTAGATAAGACCACAGGGGAGAGCAATGAAAAACTGTTTTTT. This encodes CASSLDKTTGESNEKLFF.

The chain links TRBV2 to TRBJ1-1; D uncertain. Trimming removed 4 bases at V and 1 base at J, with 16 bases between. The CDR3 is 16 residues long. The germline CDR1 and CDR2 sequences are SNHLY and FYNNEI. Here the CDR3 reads CASSGTREAPNTEAFF. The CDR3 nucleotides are TGTGCCAGCAGTGGGACCCGGGAGGCTCCGAACACTGAAGCTTTCTTT.

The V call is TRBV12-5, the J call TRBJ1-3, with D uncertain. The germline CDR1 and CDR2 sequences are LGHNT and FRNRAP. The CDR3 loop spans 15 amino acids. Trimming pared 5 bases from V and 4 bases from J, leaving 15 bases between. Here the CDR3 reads CASGPVEVAGNTIYF. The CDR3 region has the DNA TGTGCTAGTGGTCCTGTTGAGGTAGCGGGAAACACCATATATTTT.

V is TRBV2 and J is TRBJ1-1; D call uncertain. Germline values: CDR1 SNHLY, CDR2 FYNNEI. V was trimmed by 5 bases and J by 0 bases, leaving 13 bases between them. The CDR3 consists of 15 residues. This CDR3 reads CASSYTDGLNTEAFF. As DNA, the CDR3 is TGTGCCAGCAGTTATACGGACGGACTGAACACTGAAGCTTTCTTT. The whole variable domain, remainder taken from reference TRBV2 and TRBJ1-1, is EPEVTQTPSHQVTQMGQEVILRCVPISNHLYFYWYRQILGQKVEFLVSFYNNEISEKSEIFDDQFSVERPDGSNFTLKIRSTKLEDSAMYFCASSYTDGLNTEAFFGQGTRLTVV.

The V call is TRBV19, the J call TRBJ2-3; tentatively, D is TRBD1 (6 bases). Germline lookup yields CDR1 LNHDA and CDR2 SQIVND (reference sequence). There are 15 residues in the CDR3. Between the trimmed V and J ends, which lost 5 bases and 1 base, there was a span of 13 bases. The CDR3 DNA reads TGTGCCAGTAGTTTGGGTTCAGGGGGCACAGATACGCAGTATTTT. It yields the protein CASSLGSGGTDTQYF.